Each of the 25 T cell receptor beta chains below was sequenced from the same sample in a study of Ad26.COV2.S vaccination and SARS-CoV-2 variants. The treatment: around 19 received Ad26.COV2.S at low or high dose, single or two shots; several received placebo; per-sample allocation not given. Day 63 after the first injection of vaccine or placebo was the sampling time. Clones were sequenced by immunoSEQ multiplex PCR, and TCRdb holds only the in-frame ones, with some missing. The table lists about 350,000 clones, 75% to 90% of them singletons, with about 10% in the top ten. The specimen comprised peripheral blood, sampled in a trial of Ad26.COV2.S vaccine versus placebo. These receptors all come from a person aged 18 to 65 who received the Ad26.COV2.S COVID-19 vaccine or a placebo.

This clone was counted between two and nine times. This sequence joins TRBV12-3 or TRBV12-4 and TRBJ1-1, with a tentative D call TRBD1 (5 bases). The length of the CDR3 is 13 residues. Trimming cost V 6 bases and J 4 bases, with 12 bases left between them. CDR3 coding DNA: TGTGCCAGCAGCCCCGGGGCCGGCACTGAAGCTTTCTTT. Protein sequence: CASSPGAGTEAFF.

V gene TRBV7-9 combines with J gene TRBJ2-2; weak D call: TRBD1 (5 bases). With 3 bases removed from V and 4 bases from J, the gap between germline ends came to 12 bases. The CDR3 sequence is 15 residues long. Germline V gene data show CDR1 as SEHNR and CDR2 as FQNEAQ (reference sequence). Written as DNA, the CDR3 is TGTGCCAGCAGCTTCCCCAGGGTGGGCACCGGGGAGCTGTTTTTT. Amino acid sequence: CASSFPRVGTGELFF.

The chain uses TRBV6-6 and TRBJ1-1, with 9 bases fitting TRBD1. The germline V gene encodes CDR1 MNHNY and CDR2 SVGAGI (reference sequence). This CDR3 spans 15 amino acids. Trimming at V came to 2 bases and at J to 1 base, leaving 2 bases not matched to a gene. Written as DNA, the CDR3 is TGTGCCAGCAGTTACCAGACAGGGGGGAACACTGAAGCTTTCTTT. It encodes CASSYQTGGNTEAFF.

This clone showed up just once. The chain couples TRBV7-2 to TRBJ2-7, with 10 bases identical to TRBD2. The V gene end was trimmed by 1 base and the J gene end by 1 base; junction bases not matched to a gene: 4. Germline CDR1 reads SGHTA; CDR2 reads FQGNSA. This CDR3 is 16 amino acids long. CDR3 loop: CASSLGASGSSYEQYF. CDR3 nucleotide sequence: TGTGCCAGCAGCTTAGGGGCTAGCGGGAGTTCCTACGAGCAGTACTTC.

With regard to this clone: Additional DNA sequences in this sample encode the identical CDR3. The chain combines TRBV6-5 with TRBJ2-7, with D hard to call. The germline CDR1 and CDR2 sequences are MNHEY and SVGAGI. The germline V and J ends were trimmed by 0 bases and 2 bases, with 8 bases remaining between them. This CDR3 has 14 amino acids. CDR3 loop: CASSYSSGAYEQYF. Written as DNA, the CDR3 is TGTGCCAGCAGTTACTCTTCAGGCGCCTACGAGCAGTACTTC.

The chain is built from TRBV19 and TRBJ1-1; D remains ambiguous. Germline CDR1 is LNHDA and CDR2 is SQIVND (reference sequence). V was pared by 4 bases and J by 8 bases, with 11 bases between. This CDR3 contains 12 residues. This CDR3 is CASSTSTREAFF. CDR3 nucleotides: TGTGCCAGTAGTACGTCAACCAGGGAAGCTTTCTTT.

This clone came up a few times. The V gene is TRBV4-1, the J gene TRBJ1-2, with D perhaps TRBD1 (5 bases). Trimming took off 0 bases at V and 6 bases at J, with 14 bases between the two ends. The CDR3 contains 15 residues. Looked up from germline, CDR1 is MGHRA and CDR2 is YSYEKL. The DNA for the CDR3 is TGCGCCAGCAGCCAAGAGGGAATTGACAGCCATGGCTACACCTTC. Translating it yields CASSQEGIDSHGYTF.

The chain uses TRBV4-3 and TRBJ2-1; TRBD2 matches at 8 bases. The CDR3 is made up of 14 amino acids. Germline CDR1 is LGHNA and CDR2 is YSLEER. The V and J ends lost 0 bases and 14 bases, in that order; junction bases with no gene match: 9. CDR3 sequence (DNA): TGCGCCAGCAGCCAAGATAAATCCCCGGGGGGGGAGTTCTTC. Translating it yields CASSQDKSPGGEFF.

A note on this clone: Within the sample, other DNA sequences also encode this same CDR3. The rearrangement uses TRBV24-1 and TRBJ2-7; possibly TRBD1 for D (6 bases). V was cut by 9 bases and J by 0 bases, with 11 bases left in between. CDR1 is KGHDR, CDR2 SFDVKD, per germline. This CDR3 comprises 13 residues. The CDR3, as DNA: TGTGCCACCTCACCAGGGGACTCCTACGAGCAGTACTTC. As protein: CATSPGDSYEQYF.

CDR3 nucleotides: TGTGCCAGTAAGGAGGTGACAGGGGTACTGGAAGCTTTCTTT. Translated, it gives CASKEVTGVLEAFF. The V call is TRBV19, the J call TRBJ1-1; TRBD1 matches 8 bases. Per germline, CDR1 LNHDA and CDR2 SQIVND (reference sequence). CDR3 size: 14 residues. V trimming: 7 bases; J trimming: 8 bases; junction bases outside the gene matches: 12.

The V call is TRBV5-6, the J call TRBJ2-6; tentatively, D is TRBD2 (5 bases). Germline V gene lookup returns CDR1 SGHDT and CDR2 YYEEEE. The CDR3 has 16 residues. V lost 4 bases, J lost 4 bases, and 15 bases lay in between. This CDR3 is CASSQIGEPGANVLTF. Written as DNA, the CDR3 is TGTGCCAGCAGCCAAATCGGGGAACCCGGGGCCAACGTCCTGACTTTC. Together with reference TRBV5-6 and TRBJ2-6, the CDR3 gives the full variable domain: DAGVTQSPTHLIKTRGQQVTLRCSPKSGHDTVSWYQQALGQGPQFIFQYYEEEERQRGNFPDRFSGHQFPNYSSELNVNALLLGDSALYLCASSQIGEPGANVLTFGAGSRLTVL.

This clone has only one observation. This chain links TRBV19 with TRBJ1-2; tentatively, D is TRBD1 (6 bases). The V gene lost 1 base and the J gene lost 7 bases, with 13 bases spanning the gap. CDR3 length equals 14 residues. Germline CDR1 and CDR2: LNHDA and SQIVND (reference sequence). This CDR3 is CASSIAQGSGGYTF. CDR3 bases: TGTGCCAGTAGTATAGCCCAGGGGTCAGGTGGCTACACCTTC.

V is TRBV6-4 and J is TRBJ1-6, with no clear D. Trimming took 2 bases from V and 4 from J, leaving 9 bases between them. The germline CDR1 and CDR2 sequences are MRHNA and SNTAGT. The CDR3 loop spans 15 amino acids. The CDR3 DNA sequence: TGTGCCAGCAGTGACGGAATTTCTTATAATTCACCCCTCCACTTT. It yields the protein CASSDGISYNSPLHF.

This clone was detected many times. Other DNA variants within this sample encode the same CDR3. The chain employs TRBV12-3 or TRBV12-4 and TRBJ1-2; no clear D gene. The germline V and J ends were trimmed by 6 bases and 7 bases, with 9 bases remaining between them. The CDR3 sequence is 11 residues long. The CDR3 sequence: CASSLGSGYTF. The CDR3 nucleotides read TGTGCCAGCAGCCTAGGGTCTGGCTACACCTTC.

The chain is built from TRBV27 and TRBJ1-2, with D perhaps matching TRBD1 (6 bases). Looked up from germline, CDR1 is MNHEY and CDR2 is SMNVEV (reference sequence). The CDR3 length is 14 residues. The V end lost 3 bases, the J end lost 3 bases, and 11 bases lay between the germline ends. The CDR3 protein is CASSFRQEYYGYTF. CDR3 in DNA: TGTGCCAGCAGTTTCCGACAGGAGTACTATGGCTACACCTTC.

The V and J genes are TRBV6-5 and TRBJ2-7; tentative D call: TRBD2 (6 bases). The CDR3 runs 13 residues. Trimming left V 4 bases short and J 4 bases short, with 11 bases between. CDR1 and CDR2 from the germline V gene are MNHEY and SVGAGI. The CDR3 nucleotides are TGTGCCAGCAGTTTAGCGGCGGAGTACGAGCAGTACTTC. It encodes CASSLAAEYEQYF.

The chain links TRBV6-2 or TRBV6-3 to TRBJ1-2, with D perhaps TRBD1 (5 bases). CDR1 is MNHEY and CDR2 is SVGEGT in the germline V gene. V lost 5 bases and J lost 3, with 7 bases in between. This CDR3 has 12 amino acids. CDR3 protein: CASSPRDYGYTF. The CDR3 DNA reads TGTGCCAGCAGTCCCAGGGACTATGGCTACACCTTC.

This chain uses TRBV19 with TRBJ1-6, with D unresolved. The CDR3 loop spans 18 amino acids. The V and J ends lost 5 bases and 0 bases respectively, with 17 bases between them. CDR1 is LNHDA and CDR2 is SQIVND in the germline V gene (reference sequence). The CDR3 is CASSLLGWESSYNSPLHF. CDR3 DNA sequence: TGTGCCAGTAGTCTCCTGGGGTGGGAGAGCTCCTATAATTCACCCCTCCACTTT. The full variable domain, its missing parts supplied by reference TRBV19 and TRBJ1-6, is DGGITQSPKYLFRKEGQNVTLSCEQNLNHDAMYWYRQDPGQGLRLIYYSQIVNDFQKGDIAEGYSVSREKKESFPLTVTSAQKNPTAFYLCASSLLGWESSYNSPLHFGNGTRLTVT.

This chain connects TRBV5-5 to TRBJ1-4, with a possible D match to TRBD1 (6 bases). The germline V and J ends were trimmed by 0 bases and 0 bases, with 12 bases remaining between them. CDR3 size: 17 residues. CDR1 is SGHKS and CDR2 is YYEKEE in the germline V gene (reference sequence). CDR3 region: CASSLVVRGPTNEKLFF. In nucleotides, the CDR3 is TGTGCCAGCAGCTTGGTGGTCAGGGGCCCAACTAATGAAAAACTGTTTTTT.

J is TRBJ2-1 and V is TRBV7-2, with D unclear. This CDR3 is 15 amino acids long. Germline CDR1 SGHTA, CDR2 FQGNSA. The ends were cut back, 2 bases at V and 8 bases at J, with 16 bases in the middle. The CDR3: CASSLRQVPSDEQFF. CDR3 in DNA: TGTGCCAGCAGCTTACGCCAGGTCCCGTCGGATGAGCAGTTCTTC.

The chain couples TRBV5-1 to TRBJ1-3, with 7 bases lining up with TRBD1. CDR3 length: 17 residues. The V gene end was trimmed by 4 bases and the J gene end by 0 bases; junction bases not matched to a gene: 10. Germline assignment: CDR1 SGHRS and CDR2 YFSETQ. The CDR3 bases are TGCGCCAGCAGCGTTGGGGGACAGACAAACTCTGGAAACACCATATATTTT. Translation: CASSVGGQTNSGNTIYF.

V gene TRBV9 combines with J gene TRBJ2-5, with 13 bases fitting TRBD2. The CDR3 is made up of 17 amino acids. Germline CDR1 SGDLS, CDR2 YYNGEE. Trimming at V came to 3 bases and at J to 4 bases, leaving 9 bases not matched to a gene. CDR3 in amino acids: CASSARTSGSSGETQYF. The CDR3, as DNA: TGTGCCAGCAGCGCCCGGACTAGCGGGAGTTCGGGAGAGACCCAGTACTTC.

The V gene is TRBV27, the J gene TRBJ1-5, with D possibly being TRBD1 (6 bases). Trimming pared 5 bases from V and 4 bases from J, leaving 12 bases between. This CDR3 is 14 amino acids long. Germline CDR1 reads MNHEY; CDR2 reads SMNVEV (reference sequence). CDR3 DNA sequence: TGTGCCAGCAGTCCCCGGGACAAAAATCAGCCCCAGCATTTT. Its translation: CASSPRDKNQPQHF.

The genes are TRBV6-2 or TRBV6-3 and TRBJ2-3; 8 nucleotides match TRBD1. CDR1 and CDR2 from the germline V gene are MNHEY and SVGEGT. V shed 4 bases and J 5 bases; nucleotides not matched to a gene: 14. The CDR3 sequence is 17 residues long. DNA for the CDR3: TGTGCCAGCAGTTCCCCTCGGGGCAGGGGGCTTGGAGATACGCAGTATTTT. Translated, it gives CASSSPRGRGLGDTQYF.

The chain is built from TRBV5-1 and TRBJ2-5; D may be TRBD1 (6 bases). V lost 4 bases and J 3 bases, leaving 10 bases between the germline ends. Germline loops: CDR1 SGHRS, CDR2 YFSETQ. This CDR3 spans 13 amino acids. The CDR3 DNA reads as TGCGCCAGCAGCATAGCAGGGGAAGAGACCCAGTACTTC. Translation gives CASSIAGEETQYF.